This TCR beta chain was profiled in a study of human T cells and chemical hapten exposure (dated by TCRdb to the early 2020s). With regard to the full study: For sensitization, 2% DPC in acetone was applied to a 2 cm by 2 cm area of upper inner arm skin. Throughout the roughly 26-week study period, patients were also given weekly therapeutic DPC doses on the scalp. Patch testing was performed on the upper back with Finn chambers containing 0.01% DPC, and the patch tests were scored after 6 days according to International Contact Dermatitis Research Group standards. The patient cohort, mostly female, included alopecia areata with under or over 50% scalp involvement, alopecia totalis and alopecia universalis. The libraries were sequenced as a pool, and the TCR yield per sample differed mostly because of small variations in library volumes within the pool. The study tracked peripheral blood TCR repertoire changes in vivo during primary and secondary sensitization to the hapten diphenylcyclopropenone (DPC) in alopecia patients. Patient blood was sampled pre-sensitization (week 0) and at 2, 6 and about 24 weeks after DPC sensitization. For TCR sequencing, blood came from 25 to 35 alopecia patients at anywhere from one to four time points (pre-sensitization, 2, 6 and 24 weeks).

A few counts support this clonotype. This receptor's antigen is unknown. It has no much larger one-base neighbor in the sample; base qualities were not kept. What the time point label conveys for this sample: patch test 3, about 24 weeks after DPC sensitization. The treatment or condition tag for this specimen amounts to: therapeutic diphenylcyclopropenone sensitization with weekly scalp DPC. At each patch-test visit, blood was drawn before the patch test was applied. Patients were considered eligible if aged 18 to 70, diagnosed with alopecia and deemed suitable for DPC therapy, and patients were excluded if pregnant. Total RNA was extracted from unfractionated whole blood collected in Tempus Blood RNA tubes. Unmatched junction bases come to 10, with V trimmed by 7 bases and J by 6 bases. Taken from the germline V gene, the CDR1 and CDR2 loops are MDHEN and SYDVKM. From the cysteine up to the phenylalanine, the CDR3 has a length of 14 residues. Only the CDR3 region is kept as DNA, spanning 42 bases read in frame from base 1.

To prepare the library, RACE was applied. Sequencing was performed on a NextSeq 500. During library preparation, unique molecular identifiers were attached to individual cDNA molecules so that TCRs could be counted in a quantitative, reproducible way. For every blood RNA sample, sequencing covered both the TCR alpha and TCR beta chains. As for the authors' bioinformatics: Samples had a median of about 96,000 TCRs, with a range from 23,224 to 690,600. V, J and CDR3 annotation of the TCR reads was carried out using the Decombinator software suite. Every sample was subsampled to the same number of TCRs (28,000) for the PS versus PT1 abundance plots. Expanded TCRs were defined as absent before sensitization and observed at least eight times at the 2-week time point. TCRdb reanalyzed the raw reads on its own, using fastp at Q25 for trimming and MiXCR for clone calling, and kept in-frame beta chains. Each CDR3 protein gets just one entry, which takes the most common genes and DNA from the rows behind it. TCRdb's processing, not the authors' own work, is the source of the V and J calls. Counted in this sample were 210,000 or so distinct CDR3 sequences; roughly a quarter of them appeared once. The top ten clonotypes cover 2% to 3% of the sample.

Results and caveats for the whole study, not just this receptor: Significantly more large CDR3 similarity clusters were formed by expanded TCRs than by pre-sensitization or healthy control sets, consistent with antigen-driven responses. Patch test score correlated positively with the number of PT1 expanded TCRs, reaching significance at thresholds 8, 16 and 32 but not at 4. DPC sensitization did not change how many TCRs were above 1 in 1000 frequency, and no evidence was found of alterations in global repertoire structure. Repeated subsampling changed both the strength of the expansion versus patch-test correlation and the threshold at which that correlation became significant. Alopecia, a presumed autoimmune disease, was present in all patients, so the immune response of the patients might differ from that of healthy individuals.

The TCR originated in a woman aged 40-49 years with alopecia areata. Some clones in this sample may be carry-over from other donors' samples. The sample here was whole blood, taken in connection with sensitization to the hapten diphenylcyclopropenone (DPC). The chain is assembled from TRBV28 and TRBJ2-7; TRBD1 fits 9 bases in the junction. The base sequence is TGTGCCAGCACCGTGGCGGGACAGGGATTCGAGCAGTACTTC. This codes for CASTVAGQGFEQYF.